The 27 T cell receptor beta chains below all came from one sample that was sequenced in a study of CD8 T cells in ankylosing spondylitis. TCRdb recomputed calls from the 5' RACE reads with MiXCR, one row per CDR3 protein. The sample shows about 260,000 distinct CDR3 sequences, approximately 24% of them seen only once. Sequenced: blood, either unsorted or a sorted T cell fraction (not recorded which). The origin of the receptors is a male donor with ankylosing spondylitis or in good health (not recorded which).

This clonotype came up many times. The chain combines TRBV10-3 with TRBJ1-1, with TRBD1 as a possible D gene (6 bases). CDR1 ENHRY and CDR2 SYGVKD come from the germline V gene. The CDR3 spans 12 residues. V gave up 11 bases and J gave up 1 base, with 11 bases separating them. DNA of the CDR3: TGTGCCTCCCGGACAGAGAACACTGAAGCTTTCTTT. This sequence encodes CASRTENTEAFF.

The chain combines TRBV12-3 or TRBV12-4 with TRBJ2-3; 8 bases agree with TRBD2. This CDR3 spans 16 amino acids. With V trimmed by 2 bases and J by 4 bases, 8 bases remained unmatched. CDR3 DNA: TGTGCCAGCAGTTTATCCTTCGGGGGGGGGTCAGATACGCAGTATTTT. It codes for CASSLSFGGGSDTQYF.

The gene calls are TRBV5-1 and TRBJ2-7; maybe TRBD1 (6 bases). The CDR3 is 13 amino acids. Germline CDR1 and CDR2: SGHRS and YFSETQ. V was cut by 0 bases and J by 13 bases, with 17 bases left in between. As DNA, the CDR3 is TGCGCCAGCAGCTTGGGACAGGACAACTCAAATTACTTC. This translates into CASSLGQDNSNYF.

V is TRBV5-6 and J is TRBJ2-3, with 10 nucleotides matching TRBD2. The V gene's germline CDR1 is SGHDT and CDR2 YYEEEE. This CDR3 comprises 15 residues. With V trimmed by 1 base and J by 3 bases, 2 bases remained unmatched. CDR3 sequence reads: CASSLPLAGTDTQYF. CDR3 in DNA: TGTGCCAGCAGCTTGCCACTAGCGGGGACAGATACGCAGTATTTT.

This clonotype was recorded a few times. The chain uses TRBV12-3 or TRBV12-4 and TRBJ2-5, with D tentatively TRBD1 (5 bases). The V gene lost 0 bases and the J gene lost 5 bases, with 13 bases spanning the gap. This CDR3 has 15 residues. CDR3 in DNA: TGTGCCAGCAGTTTAGCGTTGGCAGGGCGGGAGACCCAGTACTTC. Protein sequence: CASSLALAGRETQYF.

This clonotype appeared a few times. This CDR3 is CSVAPGTFQETQYF. CDR3 DNA: TGCAGCGTTGCGCCCGGTACCTTCCAAGAGACCCAGTACTTC. The chain carries TRBV29-1 and TRBJ2-5; D is uncertain. CDR1 and CDR2 (germline): SQVTM, ANQGSEA. V lost 4 bases, J lost 1 base, and 13 bases lay in between. This CDR3 is built from 14 residues.

This clonotype has more than one count but fewer than ten. This chain connects TRBV29-1 to TRBJ2-3; unclear D gene. The germline gives CDR1 SQVTM, CDR2 ANQGSEA. V was shortened by 5 bases and J by 4 bases, with 13 bases between the two germline ends. The CDR3 runs 13 residues. The CDR3 sequence: CSVRELSPDTQYF. The CDR3 nucleotides read TGCAGCGTTCGAGAGCTATCTCCAGATACGCAGTATTTT.

V and J are TRBV20-1 and TRBJ2-1, with 14 bases identical to TRBD2. Germline CDR1 is DFQATT and CDR2 is SNEGSKA (reference sequence). The J segment lost 5 bases and the V segment lost 1 base, leaving 4 bases of the junction unmatched. The CDR3 has 16 residues. CDR3 loop: CSARGLAGGPNNEQFF. CDR3 DNA sequence: TGCAGTGCTAGAGGACTAGCGGGGGGGCCGAACAATGAGCAGTTCTTC.

This clonotype was picked up many times. V is TRBV20-1 and J is TRBJ2-5; D is possibly TRBD2 (6 bases). Germline V CDR1 and CDR2: DFQATT, SNEGSKA (reference sequence). The CDR3 covers 16 residues. Trimming shortened V by 3 bases and J by 1 base, and 18 bases separated the two germline ends. DNA of the CDR3: TGCAGTGCTAGTGATGCTAGCGAAGGGCTCCAAGAGACCCAGTACTTC. Translating gives CSASDASEGLQETQYF.

This clonotype was seen repeatedly, ten times or more. This chain connects TRBV25-1 to TRBJ2-1, with D possibly TRBD1 on 7 matching bases. The V and J ends lost 4 bases and 8 bases respectively, with 21 bases between them. CDR1 is MGHDK, CDR2 SYGVNS, per germline. The CDR3 is made up of 16 amino acids. For the CDR3, the DNA is TGTGCCAGCAGTGCCGCAGGAGGGGGCTATAGCGATGAGCAGTTCTTC. Residues: CASSAAGGGYSDEQFF. The variable domain in full, completed from reference TRBV25-1 and TRBJ2-1, reads EADIYQTPRYLVIGTGKKITLECSQTMGHDKMYWYQQDPGMELHLIHYSYGVNSTEKGDLSSESTVSRIRTEHFPLTLESARPSHTSQYLCASSAAGGGYSDEQFFGPGTRLTVL.

This clonotype was seen a few times. This rearrangement joins TRBV29-1 to TRBJ2-5, with D unclear. Germline V gives CDR1 SQVTM, CDR2 ANQGSEA. The CDR3 covers 10 residues. Trimming removed 4 bases from V and 5 bases from J, with 5 bases in between. The CDR3 DNA reads as TGCAGCGTTGGATGGGAGACCCAGTACTTC. Its protein is CSVGWETQYF.

This clonotype has a count of ten or more. The chain employs TRBV7-2 and TRBJ1-5, with a possible D match to TRBD1 (5 bases). The CDR3 runs 13 residues. Per the germline V gene, CDR1 is SGHTA and CDR2 is FQGNSA. V was clipped by 1 base and J by 6 bases, with 7 bases between them. The CDR3 protein is CASSLDRSQPQHF. DNA for the CDR3: TGTGCCAGCAGCTTAGACAGGAGTCAGCCCCAGCATTTT.

This CDR3 reads CASSKQGGETQYF. In nucleotides, the CDR3 is TGTGCCAGCAGCAAACAGGGTGGAGAGACCCAGTACTTC. This rearrangement joins TRBV3-1 to TRBJ2-5, with a weak D call TRBD1 (6 bases). V was pared by 5 bases and J by 4 bases, with 11 bases between. The CDR3 contains 13 residues. The germline gives CDR1 LGHDT, CDR2 YNNKEL (reference sequence).

This clonotype has just a few counts. The chain carries TRBV15 and TRBJ1-2; D is possibly TRBD1 (6 bases). The CDR3 runs 15 residues. V lost 1 base and J lost 0, with 9 bases in between. Looked up from germline, CDR1 is LNHNV and CDR2 is YYDKDF (reference sequence). The CDR3 nucleotides read TGTGCCACCAGCAGAGTGCGGACAGCTAACTATGGCTACACCTTC. It specifies CATSRVRTANYGYTF. The full variable domain, its missing parts supplied by reference TRBV15 and TRBJ1-2, is DAMVIQNPRYQVTQFGKPVTLSCSQTLNHNVMYWYQQKSSQAPKLLFHYYDKDFNNEADTPDNFQSRRPNTSFCFLDIRSPGLGDTAMYLCATSRVRTANYGYTFGSGTRLTVV.

The rearrangement uses TRBV29-1 and TRBJ2-1; D gene uncertain. Germline CDR1 reads SQVTM; CDR2 reads ANQGSEA. Trimming left V 0 bases short and J 9 bases short, with 18 bases between. The CDR3 consists of 15 residues. The CDR3 sequence is CSVEDRRYDDPEQFF. CDR3 DNA: TGCAGCGTTGAAGATAGACGGTATGATGACCCTGAGCAGTTCTTC.

This clonotype has at least ten counts. The gene calls are TRBV3-1 and TRBJ2-1, with D possibly matching TRBD2 (6 bases). Germline V gives CDR1 LGHDT, CDR2 YNNKEL (reference sequence). The CDR3 contains 14 residues. The V end lost 2 bases, the J end lost 4 bases, and 9 bases lay between the germline ends. Here the CDR3 DNA reads TGTGCCAGCAGCCAATCCAGCGGGTACAATGAGCAGTTCTTC. It yields the protein CASSQSSGYNEQFF.

V usage is TRBV5-4 and J usage is TRBJ2-6, with D unclear. The CDR3 runs to 13 residues. Germline V lookup: CDR1 SGHNT, CDR2 YYREEE (reference sequence). The germline V and J ends were trimmed by 6 bases and 0 bases, with 4 bases remaining between them. In DNA, the CDR3 is TGTGCCAGCACCGTCTCTGGGGCCAACGTCCTGACTTTC. Its protein product is CASTVSGANVLTF. Based on the CDR3 plus reference TRBV5-4 and TRBJ2-6, the full variable domain is ETGVTQSPTHLIKTRGQQVTLRCSSQSGHNTVSWYQQALGQGPQFIFQYYREEENGRGNFPPRFSGLQFPNYSSELNVNALELDDSALYLCASTVSGANVLTFGAGSRLTVL.

V gene TRBV20-1 combines with J gene TRBJ2-7; tentatively, D is TRBD1 or TRBD2 (5 bases each). The germline CDR1 and CDR2 sequences are DFQATT and SNEGSKA (reference sequence). V was shortened by 6 bases and J by 4 bases, with 19 bases between the two germline ends. This CDR3 contains 14 residues. Written as DNA, the CDR3 is TGCAGTGCCCCCCGCAGAAGGGACCTGTACGAGCAGTACTTC. Its translation is CSAPRRRDLYEQYF.

This clonotype was seen more than once but under ten times. The V and J genes are TRBV15 and TRBJ2-4; 12 bases agree with TRBD2. V shed 1 base and J 11 bases; nucleotides not matched to a gene: 9. Germline CDR1 is LNHNV and CDR2 is YYDKDF (reference sequence). CDR3 length: 16 residues. The CDR3 reads CATSRGLVTSGGVQYF. For the CDR3, the DNA is TGTGCCACCAGCAGAGGGTTGGTGACTAGCGGGGGCGTTCAGTACTTC.

The chain uses TRBV29-1 and TRBJ2-7; 7 bases agree with TRBD2. This CDR3 is 11 amino acids long. Germline-derived CDR1 and CDR2 are SQVTM and ANQGSEA. V dropped 5 bases and J dropped 5; count of bases not matched to a gene: 3. The CDR3 DNA reads TGCAGCGTTACTAGCGAGCACGAGCAGTACTTC. Translating gives CSVTSEHEQYF.

With regard to this clonotype: A much larger clone differs by one base, so this may be a read error. V usage is TRBV20-1 and J usage is TRBJ2-2; D is possibly TRBD1 (5 bases). Per germline, CDR1 DFQATT and CDR2 SNEGSKA (reference sequence). V was shortened by 0 bases and J by 6 bases, with 5 bases between the two germline ends. The length of the CDR3 is 12 residues. As DNA, the CDR3 is TGCAGTGCTAGAGAGGGGCCCGGGGAGCTGTTTTTT. It codes for CSAREGPGELFF.

There are a few counts of this clonotype. V and J are TRBV20-1 and TRBJ2-2, with TRBD1 identical over 7 bases. The V segment lost 2 bases and the J segment 2 bases; nucleotides outside the gene matches: 11. The CDR3 runs to 17 residues. Germline loops: CDR1 DFQATT, CDR2 SNEGSKA (reference sequence). The DNA of the CDR3 is TGCAGTGCTAGACCAGACAGGGAAAAAGGAAACACCGGGGAGCTGTTTTTT. Encoded protein: CSARPDREKGNTGELFF.

The sample holds many counts of this clonotype. The V call is TRBV10-3, the J call TRBJ2-7; 8 bases agree with TRBD1. Unmatched junction bases numbered 5, after V lost 5 bases and J lost 2 bases. The CDR3 covers 14 residues. Germline CDR1 is ENHRY and CDR2 is SYGVKD. For the CDR3, the DNA is TGTGCCATCAGTCAGGGGGCCGTTGCCTACGAGCAGTACTTC. Its protein product is CAISQGAVAYEQYF.

The gene calls are TRBV10-3 and TRBJ1-1, with D uncertain. CDR3 size: 11 residues. The germline gives CDR1 ENHRY, CDR2 SYGVKD. V lost 11 bases to trimming and J lost 1 base, with 8 bases between them. Here the CDR3 reads CASRGNTEAFF. CDR3 coding DNA: TGTGCCTCCCGGGGGAACACTGAAGCTTTCTTT.

This clonotype has ten or more counts. The rearrangement joins TRBV10-3 to TRBJ2-3; 12 bases map to TRBD2. The germline gives CDR1 ENHRY, CDR2 SYGVKD. With V trimmed by 6 bases and J by 3 bases, 1 base remained unmatched. CDR3 length: 14 residues. The CDR3: CAIRTSGGTDTQYF. The CDR3 region has the DNA TGTGCCATCAGGACTAGCGGGGGAACAGATACGCAGTATTTT.

There are a few counts of this clonotype. V usage is TRBV5-5 and J usage is TRBJ2-2; D possibly uses TRBD1 or TRBD2 (5 bases each). Germline V gene sequence: CDR1 SGHKS, CDR2 YYEKEE (reference sequence). This CDR3 contains 16 residues. Trimming pared 1 base from V and 0 bases from J, leaving 10 bases between. CDR3 nucleotide sequence: TGTGCCAGCAGCTTGTGGGGGTCTACGAACACCGGGGAGCTGTTTTTT. It yields the protein CASSLWGSTNTGELFF. The full variable domain, in which reference TRBV5-5 and TRBJ2-2 provide the parts outside the CDR3, is DAGVTQSPTHLIKTRGQQVTLRCSPISGHKSVSWYQQVLGQGPQFIFQYYEKEERGRGNFPDRFSARQFPNYSSELNVNALLLGDSALYLCASSLWGSTNTGELFFGEGSRLTVL.

In this sample, this clonotype turned up many times. The chain links TRBV20-1 to TRBJ2-3; TRBD2 matches 13 bases. The CDR3 has 16 residues. Germline-derived CDR1 and CDR2 are DFQATT and SNEGSKA (reference sequence). The junction had 8 bases not matched to a gene; V was cut back by 6 bases and J by 2 bases. The CDR3 bases are TGCAGTGCCTCCGGACTAGCGGGGGACCACACAGATACGCAGTATTTT. Translating it yields CSASGLAGDHTDTQYF.